Listed below are T cell receptor beta chains from one sample, sequenced in a study of shared clonotypes between healthy human individuals. Clones were sequenced by immunoSEQ multiplex PCR, and TCRdb holds only the in-frame ones, with some missing. The sample has some 2.1 million clones, 93% seen once. The source material was naive CD8+ T cells from PBMCs. Source of these receptors: a man aged 18 to 29 in good health. Some clones in this sample may be carry-over from other donors' samples. Both conserved end residues are part of each CDR3. A clone size is listed for some rows: how often the clone was seen (once, few, many), or a class if it is expanded.

v_call	j_call	clone_size	cdr3_aa
TRBV9	TRBJ2-1	.	CASSLRDTGLVPDNEQFF
TRBV29-1	TRBJ2-1	.	CSVADRVVYNEQFF
TRBV29-1	TRBJ1-1	.	CSALSGEAFF
TRBV4-3	TRBJ2-2	.	CASSQDRAGAGELFF
TRBV27	TRBJ2-3	few	CASSFRGTDTQYF
TRBV15	TRBJ2-1	.	CATSHRETVPYNEQFF
TRBV28	TRBJ2-1	.	CASSLLRDDEQFF
TRBV19	TRBJ2-7	.	CASSMGLASDEQYF
TRBV7-8	TRBJ2-3	.	CASSFGYSSGDTQYF
TRBV27	TRBJ2-7	.	CASSFSRDYEQYF
TRBV6-1	TRBJ2-6	.	CASGRVSGANVLTF
TRBV27	TRBJ2-1	.	CASSSLTSGRAYNEQFF
TRBV7-9	TRBJ2-7	.	CASSVKPGTSVSYEQYF
TRBV29-1	TRBJ1-2	.	CSVLRGGKGGYTF
TRBV29-1	TRBJ2-1	.	CSAAGQGIYEQFF
TRBV19	TRBJ2-4	.	CASSMRGTKNIQYF
TRBV27	TRBJ1-3	.	CASSLTGGGNTIYF
TRBV19	TRBJ2-3	.	CASSTTSGYTDTQYF
TRBV18	TRBJ2-1	.	CASSPLREGGNEQFF
TRBV7-9	TRBJ1-6	.	CASSTDTGSSYNSPLHF
TRBV19	TRBJ2-7	.	CASKDRGQDEQYF
TRBV12-5	TRBJ2-1	.	CASGFRGQGGYNEQFF
TRBV27	TRBJ2-1	.	CASSYLGTKDEQFF
TRBV27	TRBJ1-1	once	CASSITYHTEAFF
TRBV4-2	TRBJ1-1	.	CASRSGTEAFF
TRBV7-9	TRBJ2-7	.	CASSPMGVAGDPYEQYF
TRBV5-1	TRBJ2-3	.	CASSLRGYATDTQYF
TRBV27	TRBJ1-2	.	CASSLGPREDGYTF
TRBV5-1	TRBJ2-1	once	CASSFPGRLNEQFF
TRBV2	TRBJ2-7	.	CASRERLAGYEQYF
TRBV6-6	TRBJ2-3	.	CASSQGRGSDTQYF
TRBV5-1	TRBJ2-7	.	CASSFGGWSYEQYF
TRBV16	TRBJ2-7	.	CASSQFDWDRLLSYEQYF
TRBV6-5	TRBJ2-1	.	CASSYSGSYNEQFF
TRBV5-1	TRBJ2-7	.	CASSFGGTAYEQYF
TRBV19	TRBJ2-1	once	CASSITSWANNEQFF
TRBV4-1	TRBJ2-7	.	CASSPRSGYEQYF
TRBV28	TRBJ2-5	.	CASSPRFLAIQETQYF